This TCR beta chain was sequenced for a study of T cell changes during pregnancy in multiple sclerosis. CDR1 is SGHTA and CDR2 is FQGNSA in the germline V gene. With 4 bases clipped from V and 0 bases from J, the junction kept 5 bases outside the gene matches. The CDR3 sequence is 15 residues long. TCRdb keeps only in-frame clones here, not all; method: immunoSEQ multiplex PCR. The table includes roughly 110,000 clones, about 90% detected once. The receptor's source is a female donor with multiple sclerosis, enrolled in a pregnancy study. Sequenced material: peripheral blood, taken before pregnancy. The V and J genes are TRBV7-2 and TRBJ1-2, with 7 bases matching TRBD1. The CDR3 nucleotides read TGTGCCAGCAGCTCCAGACAGGGACCTAACTATGGCTACACCTTC. This gives the protein CASSSRQGPNYGYTF.